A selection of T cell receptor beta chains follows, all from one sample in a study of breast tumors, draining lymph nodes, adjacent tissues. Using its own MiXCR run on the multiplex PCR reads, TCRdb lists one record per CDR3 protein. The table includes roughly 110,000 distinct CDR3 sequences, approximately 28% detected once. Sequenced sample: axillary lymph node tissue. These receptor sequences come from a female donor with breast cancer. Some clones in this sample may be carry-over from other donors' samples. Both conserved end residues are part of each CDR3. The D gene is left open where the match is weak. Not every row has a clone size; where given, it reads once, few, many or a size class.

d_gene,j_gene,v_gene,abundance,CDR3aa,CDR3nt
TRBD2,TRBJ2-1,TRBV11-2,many,CASSPTGTSGEGNYNEQFF,TGTGCCAGCAGCCCGACCGGGACTAGCGGGGAGGGAAACTACAATGAGCAGTTCTTC
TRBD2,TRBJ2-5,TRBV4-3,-,CASGQTSGGVLETQYF,TGCGCCAGCGGCCAAACTAGCGGGGGTGTTCTTGAGACCCAGTACTTC
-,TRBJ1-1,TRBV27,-,CASSWQGTTAEAFF,TGTGCCAGCAGTTGGCAGGGTACAACGGCGGAAGCTTTCTTT
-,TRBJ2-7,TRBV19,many,CASSLRTLFYEQYF,TGTGCCAGTAGTTTACGGACCCTTTTTTACGAGCAGTACTTC
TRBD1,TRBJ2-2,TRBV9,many,CASSVQGASNTGELFF,TGTGCCAGCAGCGTTCAGGGGGCCTCGAACACCGGGGAGCTGTTTTTT
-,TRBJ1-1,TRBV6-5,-,CASNGGSASVWTEAFF,TGTGCCAGCAATGGAGGTTCGGCTAGCGTGTGGACTGAAGCTTTCTTT
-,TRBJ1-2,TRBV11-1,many,CASSSAGIYGYTF,TGTGCCAGCAGCTCAGCAGGGATCTATGGCTACACCTTC
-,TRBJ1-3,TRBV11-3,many,CASSLGGGKGNTIYF,TGTGCCAGCAGCTTAGGAGGTGGAAAGGGAAACACCATATATTTT
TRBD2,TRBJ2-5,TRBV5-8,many,CASSGAGLAGVETQYF,TGTGCCAGCAGCGGAGCGGGACTAGCGGGAGTGGAGACCCAGTACTTC
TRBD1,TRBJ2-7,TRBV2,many,CASRAGTGPRGEQYF,TGTGCCAGCAGGGCCGGGACAGGGCCAAGAGGGGAGCAGTACTTC
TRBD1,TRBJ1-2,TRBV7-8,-,CASSLADRGGYTF,TGTGCCAGCAGCTTAGCGGACAGGGGTGGCTACACCTTC
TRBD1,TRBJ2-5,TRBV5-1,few,CASSTGQGQDTQYF,TGCGCCAGCAGCACAGGACAGGGGCAAGACACCCAGTACTTC
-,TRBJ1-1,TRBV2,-,CASSPGYMNTEAFF,TGTGCCAGCTCCCCGGGGTACATGAACACTGAAGCTTTCTTT
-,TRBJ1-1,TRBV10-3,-,CAISEMGGDTEAFF,TGTGCCATCAGTGAGATGGGGGGGGACACTGAAGCTTTCTTT
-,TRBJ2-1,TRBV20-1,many,CSARGMAPAEQFF,TGCAGTGCTAGGGGGATGGCCCCCGCTGAGCAGTTCTTC
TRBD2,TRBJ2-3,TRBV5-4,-,CVSSLAGRLYEQYF,TGTGTCAGCAGCTTGGCCGGGAGGCTATACGAGCAGTATTTT
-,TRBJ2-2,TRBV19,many,CASNPPDSYTGELFF,TGTGCCAGTAACCCTCCAGACAGTTACACCGGGGAGCTGTTTTTT
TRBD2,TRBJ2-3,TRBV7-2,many,CASSLAPAGAGTDTQYF,TGTGCCAGCAGCTTAGCCCCAGCGGGGGCGGGCACAGATACGCAGTATTTT
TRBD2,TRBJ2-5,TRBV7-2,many,CASSWTSGVSETQYF,TGTGCCAGCAGCTGGACTAGCGGGGTGTCTGAGACCCAGTACTTC
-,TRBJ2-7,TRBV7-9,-,CASSFRQGMLNEQYF,TGTGCCAGCAGCTTCCGGCAGGGGATGTTGAACGAGCAGTACTTC
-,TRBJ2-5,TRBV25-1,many,CACSEWGGGTDLQETQYF,TGTGCCTGCAGTGAATGGGGGGGGGGGACAGATCTCCAAGAGACCCAGTACTTC
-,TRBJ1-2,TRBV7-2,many,CASSSELVNYGYTF,TGTGCCAGCAGCTCCGAGCTGGTTAACTATGGCTACACCTTC
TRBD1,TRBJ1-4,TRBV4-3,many,CASSQDRVGEKLFF,TGCGCCAGCAGCCAGGACAGGGTGGGGGAAAAACTGTTTTTT
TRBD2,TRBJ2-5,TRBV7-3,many,CASSLYLPWILAGGWETQYF,TGTGCCAGCAGCTTATATCTCCCTTGGATTTTAGCGGGGGGGTGGGAGACCCAGTACTTC
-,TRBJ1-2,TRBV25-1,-,CASRSPAYGYTF,TGTGCCAGCAGGTCCCCGGCCTATGGCTACACCTTC
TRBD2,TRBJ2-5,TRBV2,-,CASSEGLAGERETQYF,TGTGCCAGCAGTGAGGGACTAGCGGGAGAGCGGGAGACCCAGTACTTC
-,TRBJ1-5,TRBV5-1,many,CASSLLGGWDQPQHF,TGCGCCAGCAGCTTGTTAGGGGGGTGGGATCAGCCCCAGCATTTT
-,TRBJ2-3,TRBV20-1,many,CSARVVSADTQYF,TGCAGTGCTAGAGTCGTGAGTGCAGATACGCAGTATTTT
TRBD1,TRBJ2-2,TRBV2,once,CASTRRVGQGRTGELFF,TGTGCCAGCACCCGAAGGGTAGGACAGGGGAGGACCGGGGAGCTGTTTTTT
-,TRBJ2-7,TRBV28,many,CASSLRGQGGWQYF,TGTGCCAGCAGTTTGAGAGGGCAGGGAGGATGGCAGTACTTC
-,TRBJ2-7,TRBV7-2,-,CASSRGVLEQYF,TGTGCCAGCAGTCGCGGGGTCCTCGAGCAGTACTTC
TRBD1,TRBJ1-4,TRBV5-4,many,CASSKDRDTNEKLFF,TGTGCCAGCAGCAAGGACAGGGATACTAATGAAAAACTGTTTTTT
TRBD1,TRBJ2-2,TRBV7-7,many,CASSLVDRGAGELFF,TGTGCTAGCAGCTTAGTGGACAGGGGAGCCGGGGAGCTGTTTTTT
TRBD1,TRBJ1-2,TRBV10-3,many,CAISVPLGTANYGYTF,TGTGCCATCAGTGTACCCCTCGGGACAGCCAACTATGGCTACACCTTC
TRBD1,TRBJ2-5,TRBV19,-,CASRRGQGTQETQYF,TGTGCCAGTCGCCGGGGACAGGGGACGCAAGAGACCCAGTACTTC
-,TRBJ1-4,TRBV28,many,CASSFPAGGSTNEKLFF,TGTGCCAGCAGTTTCCCAGCGGGAGGTTCAACTAATGAAAAACTGTTTTTT
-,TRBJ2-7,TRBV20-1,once,CSARATASYEQYF,TGCAGTGCTAGGGCGACAGCATCCTACGAGCAGTACTTC
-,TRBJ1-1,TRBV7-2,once,CASSLLGLLKNTEPFF,TGTGCCAGCAGCCTTCTCGGTCTCCTCAAGAACACTGAACCTTTCTTT
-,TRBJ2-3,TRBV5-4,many,CASRVTGTDTQYF,TGTGCCAGCAGAGTGACAGGAACAGATACGCAGTATTTT
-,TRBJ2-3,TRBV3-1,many,CASRSPMGDTQYF,TGTGCCAGCAGATCACCGATGGGAGATACGCAGTATTTT
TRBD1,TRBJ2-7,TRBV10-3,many,CATGTANSYEQYF,TGTGCCACCGGGACAGCCAATTCCTACGAGCAGTACTTC
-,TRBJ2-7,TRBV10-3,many,CAISGLATSYYEQYF,TGTGCCATCAGTGGGCTAGCGACCTCCTACTACGAGCAGTACTTC
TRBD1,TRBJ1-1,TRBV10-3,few,CATGDRGPEAFF,TGTGCCACCGGGGACAGGGGGCCTGAAGCTTTCTTT
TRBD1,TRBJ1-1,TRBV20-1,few,CSAPRGGQGAPEAFF,TGCAGTGCTCCGCGTGGGGGACAGGGGGCTCCTGAAGCTTTCTTT
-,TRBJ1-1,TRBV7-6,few,CASSLPQGGWSEAFF,TGTGCCAGCAGCTTACCACAGGGCGGTTGGTCTGAAGCTTTCTTT
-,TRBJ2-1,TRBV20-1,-,CSARRSGSFNEQFF,TGCAGTGCTAGACGCAGCGGTTCATTCAATGAGCAGTTCTTC
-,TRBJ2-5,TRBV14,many,CASSQSRRGQETQYF,TGTGCCAGCAGCCAAAGTAGGAGGGGACAAGAGACCCAGTACTTC
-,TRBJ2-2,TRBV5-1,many,CASSSLPPPVANTGELFF,TGCGCCAGCAGCTCGCTCCCGCCGCCAGTCGCGAACACCGGGGAGCTGTTTTTT
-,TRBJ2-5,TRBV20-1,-,CSARSGGTETQYF,TGCAGTGCCCGTAGCGGAGGGACGGAGACCCAGTACTTC
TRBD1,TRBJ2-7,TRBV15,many,CATSSGQGEYEQYF,TGTGCCACCAGCAGTGGACAGGGAGAGTACGAGCAGTACTTC
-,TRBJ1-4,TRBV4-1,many,CASSQGVVLLGEFTEKLFF,TGCGCCAGCAGCCAAGGCGTGGTGCTCTTGGGGGAATTTACTGAAAAACTGTTTTTT
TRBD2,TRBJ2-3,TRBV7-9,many,CASSLGFSGVNTDTQYF,TGTGCCAGCAGCTTAGGATTTAGCGGGGTTAACACAGATACGCAGTATTTT
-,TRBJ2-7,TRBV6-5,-,CASRRGQSVTLYEQYF,TGTGCCAGCAGACGTGGACAGTCGGTGACACTCTACGAGCAGTACTTC
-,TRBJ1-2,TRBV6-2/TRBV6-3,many,CATHPGSYGYTF,TGTGCCACCCACCCAGGGTCATATGGCTACACCTTC
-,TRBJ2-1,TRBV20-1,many,CSARKAGIHNEQFF,TGCAGTGCTAGAAAAGCGGGTATCCACAATGAGCAGTTCTTC
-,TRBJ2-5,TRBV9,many,CASSGGAETQYF,TGTGCCAGCAGCGGAGGGGCAGAGACCCAGTACTTC
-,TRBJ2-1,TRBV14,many,CASSHWGLAVGNEQFF,TGTGCCAGCAGCCACTGGGGGCTAGCGGTGGGCAATGAGCAGTTCTTC